Below are 28 T cell receptor beta chains sequenced from a single sample in a study of vaccination and CD4 T cells after COVID-19. No antigens are known for them. The Oncomine TCR Beta short-read assay sequenced DNA from cultured CD4+ T cells. Investigators obtained genomic DNA by extraction from cultured CD4+ T cells. TCRdb redid the calling of the PCR reads with MiXCR, one entry per CDR3 protein. The sample has about 10,000 distinct CDR3 sequences, about 35% seen once. The treatment is: roughly 10-day PBMC culture with coronavirus spike peptide pools or control peptides (ViraFEST assay). These CD4+ T cells came from an unexposed donor, sampled before the COVID-19 pandemic (2011-2018). The sequenced sample consisted of CD4+ T cells from blood, cultured in vitro. The receptors were sampled from a human donor in good health.

This clonotype has only a few counts. The chain links TRBV10-3 to TRBJ2-5, with D possibly being TRBD1 or TRBD2 (5 bases each). Per germline, CDR1 ENHRY and CDR2 SYGVKD. The CDR3 loop spans 11 amino acids. V was clipped by 11 bases and J by 6 bases, with 13 bases between them. The CDR3 is CAVRSGQTQYF. In DNA, the CDR3 is TGTGCCGTTCGTTCGGGGCAGACCCAGTACTTC.

This clonotype was seen only a few times. This chain connects TRBV19 to TRBJ1-1, with 12 bases lining up with TRBD1. V lost 7 bases and J lost 4; bases outside the gene matches: 7. The length of the CDR3 is 15 residues. CDR1 is LNHDA and CDR2 is SQIVND in the germline V gene (reference sequence). Here the CDR3 reads CASKLGTGGRTEAFF. The CDR3 nucleotides read TGTGCCAGTAAATTAGGGACAGGGGGCCGCACTGAAGCTTTCTTT. Looking up the rest from reference TRBV19 and TRBJ1-1 gives the full variable domain: DGGITQSPKYLFRKEGQNVTLSCEQNLNHDAMYWYRQDPGQGLRLIYYSQIVNDFQKGDIAEGYSVSREKKESFPLTVTSAQKNPTAFYLCASKLGTGGRTEAFFGQGTRLTVV.

This chain uses TRBV6-1 with TRBJ2-1; a possible D gene is TRBD2 (5 bases). The CDR3 loop spans 13 amino acids. Deletions cut 1 base from V and 9 bases from J, with 10 bases between. In germline, CDR1 is MNHNS, CDR2 SASEGT. The CDR3 region has the DNA TGTGCCAGCAGTGAAGTGGCGGGCGTTGAGCAGTTCTTC. Translating gives CASSEVAGVEQFF.

This clonotype was seen a handful of times. This chain links TRBV2 with TRBJ2-1; D may correspond to TRBD1 or TRBD2 (6 bases each). Germline loops: CDR1 SNHLY, CDR2 FYNNEI. This CDR3 contains 13 residues. Trimming took off 7 bases at V and 3 bases at J, with 10 bases between the two ends. The CDR3 sequence: CASTEGGYNEQFF. CDR3 in DNA: TGTGCCAGCACCGAGGGGGGCTACAATGAGCAGTTCTTC.

The V and J genes are TRBV10-3 and TRBJ2-1, with a tentative D call TRBD2 (5 bases). CDR1 and CDR2 (germline): ENHRY, SYGVKD. This CDR3 has 15 residues. The V gene lost 3 bases and the J gene lost 4 bases, with 13 bases spanning the gap. This CDR3 is CAISDPLGIYNEQFF. Written as DNA, the CDR3 is TGTGCCATCAGTGATCCCCTCGGGATTTACAATGAGCAGTTCTTC.

This clonotype was counted between two and nine times. The chain recombines TRBV7-2 with TRBJ2-5; 8 bases fit TRBD2. Germline assignment: CDR1 SGHTA and CDR2 FQGNSA. The CDR3 is 14 residues long. V lost 8 bases and J lost 9; bases outside the gene matches: 14. This CDR3 reads CASSPGGRPRAQYF. CDR3 coding DNA: TGTGCCAGCTCCCCGGGCGGGAGGCCGAGAGCCCAGTACTTC.

In this sample, this clonotype turned up a few times. The chain links TRBV20-1 to TRBJ2-3; TRBD1 is a possible D gene (5 bases). Trimming pared 0 bases from V and 1 base from J, leaving 8 bases between. CDR1 DFQATT and CDR2 SNEGSKA come from the germline V gene (reference sequence). The CDR3 runs 14 residues. The CDR3 here is CSARDSRGTDTQYF. The CDR3 DNA is TGCAGTGCTAGAGATTCCAGGGGCACAGATACGCAGTATTTT.

The chain recombines TRBV24-1 with TRBJ2-3; D is unresolved. Germline CDR1 reads KGHDR; CDR2 reads SFDVKD. The CDR3 extends over 16 amino acids. The V gene lost 4 bases and the J gene lost 5 bases, with 18 bases spanning the gap. CDR3 nucleotides: TGTGCCACCAGTGAATTAAGGCTCCAAGGGCAAGATACGCAGTATTTT. It encodes CATSELRLQGQDTQYF.

This clonotype came up once. The chain employs TRBV6-5 and TRBJ1-6, with D tentatively TRBD1 (6 bases). Trimming pared 0 bases from V and 4 bases from J, leaving 10 bases between. This CDR3 spans 16 amino acids. Germline CDR1 is MNHEY and CDR2 is SVGAGI. CDR3 amino acids: CASSYSQGLYNSPLHF. CDR3 DNA: TGTGCCAGCAGTTACTCGCAGGGGCTATATAATTCACCCCTCCACTTT.

This clonotype showed up just once. The chain carries TRBV6-2 or TRBV6-3 and TRBJ2-1; a possible D gene is TRBD2 (5 bases). This CDR3 has 13 amino acids. Trimming stripped 10 bases from V and 8 bases from J, with 18 bases between. Per germline, CDR1 MNHEY and CDR2 SVGEGT. The CDR3 loop reads CATKLRGVHEQFF. CDR3 sequence (DNA): TGTGCCACCAAGCTACGGGGAGTACATGAGCAGTTCTTC.

This clonotype was seen only a few times. The CDR3 protein is CASSLGAGYNSPLHF. CDR3 coding DNA: TGTGCCAGCAGTTTGGGGGCTGGCTATAATTCACCCCTCCACTTT. The rearrangement uses TRBV27 and TRBJ1-6; a weak D match, TRBD1 (6 bases). Trimming removed 3 bases at V and 3 bases at J, with 9 bases between. The CDR3 is 15 residues long. The germline gives CDR1 MNHEY, CDR2 SMNVEV (reference sequence).

The chain recombines TRBV28 with TRBJ2-5, with 9 bases lining up with TRBD2. Looked up from germline, CDR1 is MDHEN and CDR2 is SYDVKM. V lost 4 bases, J lost 4 bases, and 10 bases stayed unmatched. The CDR3 totals 16 residues. The CDR3 here is CASSSLLVAGVETQYF. The CDR3 coding sequence is TGTGCCAGCAGTTCCCTGCTAGTAGCGGGAGTAGAGACCCAGTACTTC.

This clonotype occurred a few times. This chain links TRBV20-1 with TRBJ2-2, with D maybe TRBD1 (5 bases). V was trimmed by 2 bases and J by 4 bases, leaving 8 bases between them. The CDR3 has 13 amino acids. Germline CDR1 DFQATT, CDR2 SNEGSKA (reference sequence). CDR3 sequence reads: CSARRGSTGELFF. The DNA for the CDR3 is TGCAGTGCTAGAAGGGGATCCACCGGGGAGCTGTTTTTT.

The chain uses TRBV10-3 and TRBJ1-1, with 7 bases lining up with TRBD1. The V gene's germline CDR1 is ENHRY and CDR2 SYGVKD. There are 14 residues in the CDR3. V lost 6 bases, J lost 0 bases, and 4 bases stayed unmatched. As DNA, the CDR3 is TGTGCCATCAGCTCACAGGGGTTGAACACTGAAGCTTTCTTT. This translates into CAISSQGLNTEAFF.

This clonotype appeared a few times. The J gene is TRBJ2-5, the V gene TRBV2; the D is unclear. The germline V gene encodes CDR1 SNHLY and CDR2 FYNNEI. CDR3 size: 11 residues. Between the trimmed V and J ends, which lost 3 bases and 4 bases, there was a span of 3 bases. The CDR3 spells CASSEGETQYF. DNA for the CDR3: TGTGCCAGCAGTGAGGGAGAGACCCAGTACTTC.

V is TRBV28 and J is TRBJ1-5, with D unclear. Germline-derived CDR1 and CDR2 are MDHEN and SYDVKM. CDR3 size: 13 residues. Trimming shortened V by 6 bases and J by 7 bases, and 13 bases separated the two germline ends. CDR3 residues: CASRRPGEQPQHF. The CDR3 DNA reads as TGTGCCAGCAGACGACCGGGAGAACAGCCCCAGCATTTT.

This clonotype showed up just once. The chain joins TRBV28 to TRBJ1-5, with TRBD1 as a possible D gene (6 bases). Trimming removed 5 bases at V and 5 bases at J, with 10 bases between. The CDR3 length is 13 residues. From germline, CDR1 is MDHEN and CDR2 SYDVKM. CDR3 sequence (DNA): TGTGCCAGCAGTGCAGGGGCCGATCAGCCCCAGCATTTT. It encodes CASSAGADQPQHF. The full variable domain, rest sourced from reference TRBV28 and TRBJ1-5, is DVKVTQSSRYLVKRTGEKVFLECVQDMDHENMFWYRQDPGLGLRLIYFSYDVKMKEKGDIPEGYSVSREKKERFSLILESASTNQTSMYLCASSAGADQPQHFGDGTRLSIL.

The V and J genes are TRBV20-1 and TRBJ1-1, with unresolved D. V was shortened by 2 bases and J by 6 bases, with 7 bases between the two germline ends. CDR1 is DFQATT, CDR2 SNEGSKA, per germline (reference sequence). The CDR3 contains 11 residues. The CDR3 DNA reads as TGCAGTGCTAGACAAGAATCTGAAGCTTTCTTT. It codes for CSARQESEAFF.

Comments on this clonotype: A junction end diverges from the germline sequence, so it may reflect a read error. This chain connects TRBV2 to TRBJ1-5, with D unclear. CDR3 length: 14 amino acids. CDR1 is SNHLY and CDR2 is FYNNEI in the germline V gene. The CDR3 DNA follows: TGTGCCAGCAGTGAAGTTAGAGTTATGGCACGGATTACGTTT. As protein: CASSEVRVMARITF.

V gene TRBV6-2 or TRBV6-3 combines with J gene TRBJ2-1; D uncertain. V lost 8 bases and J 0 bases, leaving 8 bases between the germline ends. The CDR3 is 13 amino acids. Per germline, CDR1 MNHEY and CDR2 SVGEGT. CDR3 DNA sequence: TGTGCCAGCGCGACGAGCTCCTACAATGAGCAGTTCTTC. This encodes CASATSSYNEQFF.

V gene TRBV20-1 combines with J gene TRBJ2-2, with TRBD1 identical over 9 bases. V was clipped by 5 bases and J by 7 bases; unmatched bases: 8. CDR1 is DFQATT, CDR2 SNEGSKA, per germline (reference sequence). The CDR3 consists of 14 residues. In DNA form, the CDR3 reads TGCAGTGCTGACAGACAGGGGGAGGGCGGGGAGCTGTTTTTT. The encoded protein is CSADRQGEGGELFF.

CDR3 sequence reads: CASSVGMDRALQYF. The CDR3 DNA follows: TGTGCCAGCAGCGTAGGAATGGACAGGGCTCTGCAGTACTTC. The chain recombines TRBV9 with TRBJ2-7, with 8 bases fitting TRBD1. The trim removed 0 bases at V and 9 bases at J, leaving 8 bases unmatched. The CDR3 is 14 residues long. Per germline, CDR1 SGDLS and CDR2 YYNGEE.

The rearrangement joins TRBV15 to TRBJ2-7; TRBD1 might be the D (5 bases). V dropped 4 bases and J dropped 5 bases, with 12 bases sitting between them. This CDR3 contains 13 residues. CDR1 and CDR2 (germline): LNHNV, YYDKDF (reference sequence). The CDR3 is CATSTIDRNEQYF. For the CDR3, the DNA is TGTGCCACCAGCACCATTGACAGAAACGAGCAGTACTTC.

Turning to this clonotype: One end of the junction varies from germline; a read error may be responsible. The chain couples TRBV7-7 to TRBJ2-1, with 12 bases lining up with TRBD2. Germline loops: CDR1 SSHAT, CDR2 FNYEAQ (reference sequence). The CDR3 is made up of 16 amino acids. CDR3 nucleotides: TGTGCTAGCAGCTTAACCACTAGCGGGAGGACCAATGAGCAGTTCTTC. Translated, it gives CASSLTTSGRTNEQFF.

The rearrangement links TRBV6-2 or TRBV6-3 to TRBJ1-5; D is possibly TRBD1 (5 bases). The length of the CDR3 is 12 residues. The germline CDR1 and CDR2 sequences are MNHEY and SVGEGT. The ends were cut back, 6 bases at V and 9 bases at J, with 12 bases in the middle. The DNA of the CDR3 is TGTGCCAGCAGCTCCGGGACGGTGCCCCAGCATTTT. This gives the protein CASSSGTVPQHF.

On this clonotype itself: A junction end diverges from the germline sequence, so it may reflect a read error. The CDR3 loop is CASSSLFRDRVVRYGYTF. The CDR3 DNA sequence: TGTGCCAGCAGCTCATTATTCCGGGACAGGGTGGTCCGCTATGGCTACACCTTC. The rearrangement joins TRBV5-3 to TRBJ1-2; TRBD1 agrees at 9 bases. TRBV5-3 has ORF status, its function being uncertain. There are 18 residues in the CDR3.

The chain recombines TRBV11-2 with TRBJ1-3, with D hard to call. Germline V lookup: CDR1 SGHAT, CDR2 FQNNGV. Trimming left V 8 bases short and J 0 bases short, with 5 bases between. The CDR3 contains 12 residues. The CDR3 protein is CASGYSGNTIYF. For the CDR3, the DNA is TGTGCCAGCGGCTACTCTGGAAACACCATATATTTT.

The gene calls are TRBV25-1 and TRBJ1-1; D gene ambiguous. The germline V gene encodes CDR1 MGHDK and CDR2 SYGVNS. The CDR3 consists of 13 residues. The V end lost 2 bases, the J end lost 3 bases, and 7 bases lay between the germline ends. The CDR3 sequence: CASSEMGYTEAFF. CDR3 in DNA: TGTGCCAGCAGTGAAATGGGATACACTGAAGCTTTCTTT.